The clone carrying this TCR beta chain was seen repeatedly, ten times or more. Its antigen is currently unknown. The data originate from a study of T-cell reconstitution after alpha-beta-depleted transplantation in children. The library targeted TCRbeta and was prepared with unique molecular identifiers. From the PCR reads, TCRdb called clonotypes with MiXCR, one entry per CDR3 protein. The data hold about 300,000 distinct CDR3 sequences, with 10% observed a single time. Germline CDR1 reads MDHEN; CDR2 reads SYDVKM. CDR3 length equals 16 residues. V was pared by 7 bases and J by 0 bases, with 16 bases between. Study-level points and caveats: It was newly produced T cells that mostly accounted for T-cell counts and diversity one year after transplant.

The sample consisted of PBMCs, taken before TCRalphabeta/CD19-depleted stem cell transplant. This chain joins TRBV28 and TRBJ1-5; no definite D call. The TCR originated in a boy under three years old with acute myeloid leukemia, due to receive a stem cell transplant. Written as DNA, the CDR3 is TGTGCCAGCACAGAGGTTTCGGGGTATAGCAATCAGCCCCAGCATTTT. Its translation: CASTEVSGYSNQPQHF.